This is a list of T cell receptor beta chains from one sample in a study of beta chain features in type 1 diabetes. Only in-frame clones appear in the TCRdb table, and some are missing; sequencing was by immunoSEQ multiplex PCR. The sample shows about 220,000 clones, roughly 10% of them seen only once. Sequencing was carried out using central memory CD4+ T cells from blood. Receptors originate from a man aged 18 to 35 in good health. The CDR3 runs from the conserved cysteine through the conserved F or W. Each record gives: V gene, J gene, CDR3 protein.

TRBV19	TRBJ2-1	CASSIRVDYNEQFF
TRBV10-3	TRBJ2-5	CAISESGGEETQYF
TRBV29-1	TRBJ1-4	CSVLSRAPLFF
TRBV6-1	TRBJ2-7	CASSREVIYEQYF
TRBV5-1	TRBJ2-6	CASSLQGAQGSGANVLTF
TRBV30	TRBJ2-7	CAWRVQTGVFSSYEQYF
TRBV9	.	CASSVSSGNYEQYF
TRBV30	TRBJ1-6	CAWTLRGAALHF
TRBV27	TRBJ2-5	CASSPGQAGETQYF
TRBV29-1	TRBJ2-7	CSVGQTIYEQYF
TRBV30	TRBJ2-6	CAWSPLTRGANVLTF
TRBV18	TRBJ2-5	CASSPPGSGETQYF
TRBV6-1	TRBJ2-1	CASSESDGIYNEQFF
TRBV30	TRBJ2-7	CAWSVDSQGEQYF
TRBV2	TRBJ2-5	CASARGQETQYF
TRBV7-2	TRBJ2-7	CASSLAPTGYEQYF
TRBV25-1	TRBJ2-1	CASSQPGLALFF
TRBV4-3	TRBJ2-2	CASSQEGAVTGELFF
TRBV12-5	TRBJ1-1	CASGSGTGGRTEAFF
TRBV30	TRBJ2-7	CAWSPLVPYEQYF
TRBV14	TRBJ1-1	CASRARINTEAFF
TRBV27	TRBJ2-1	CASSGQFF
TRBV14	TRBJ1-2	CASSQIRDGGYTF